The clone carrying this T cell receptor beta chain was found once. These data are taken from a study of STAT5B mutations in CD4+ large granular lymphocyte leukemia. This table comes from immunoSEQ multiplex PCR, and its TCRdb copy is limited to in-frame clones, with some not included. Of about 3,700 clones listed, 85% are singletons. The germline V and J ends were trimmed by 3 bases and 4 bases, with 15 bases remaining between them. CDR3 size: 15 residues. In germline, CDR1 is SGHAT, CDR2 FQNNGV. This clonotype was obtained from a human donor in good health. The sample comprised CD4+ T cells from blood buffy coats. J is TRBJ1-1 and V is TRBV11-2; no clear D. The CDR3 DNA follows: TGTGCCAGCAGCTTCCTAGAGGGTGGGGTCACTGAAGCTTTCTTT. Amino acid sequence: CASSFLEGGVTEAFF.